The 18 T cell receptor beta chains presented below share a single source sample, sequenced in a study of blood T cell repertoires in COVID-19. Only in-frame clones appear in the TCRdb table, and some are missing; sequencing was by immunoSEQ multiplex PCR. The sample lists 200,000 to 250,000 clones, 80% to 90% seen once, with more than 3% in the top ten. The sequencing sample was made of PBMCs or T cells enriched from blood (not recorded which). The receptors shown here come from a woman aged 25-40 years who had been exposed to COVID-19.

The CDR3 sequence is CASSPTPRNTEAFF. The CDR3, as DNA: TGTGCCAGCAGCCCTACTCCCCGGAACACTGAAGCTTTCTTT. V is TRBV11-3 and J is TRBJ1-1; no clear D. Germline CDR1 is SGHNT and CDR2 is YENEEA. V was cut by 5 bases and J by 1 base, with 11 bases left in between. The CDR3 has 14 residues.

The gene calls are TRBV4-1 and TRBJ1-2; 7 bases fit TRBD1. The CDR3 length is 13 residues. Trimming removed 3 bases from V and 4 bases from J; junction bases left unmatched: 2. Germline CDR1 is MGHRA and CDR2 is YSYEKL. The CDR3 coding sequence is TGCGCCAGCAGCCACAGGGGGATCTATGGCTACACCTTC. Protein product: CASSHRGIYGYTF.

This chain uses TRBV9 with TRBJ1-1, with D perhaps matching TRBD1 (6 bases). The germline CDR1 and CDR2 sequences are SGDLS and YYNGEE. V was cut by 0 bases and J by 2 bases, with 14 bases left in between. The CDR3 spans 16 residues. The CDR3 bases are TGTGCCAGCAGCGTAGGGACCGGCAGGGGAAACACTGAAGCTTTCTTT. Amino acid sequence: CASSVGTGRGNTEAFF.

The chain couples TRBV18 to TRBJ2-7; 7 bases are a match to TRBD1. Germline CDR1 and CDR2: KGHSH and LQKENI. The V gene end was trimmed by 8 bases and the J gene end by 0 bases; junction bases not matched to a gene: 1. The CDR3 is 12 residues long. This CDR3 is CASRDSSYEQYF. CDR3 sequence (DNA): TGTGCCAGCCGGGACAGCTCCTACGAGCAGTACTTC.

The chain uses TRBV12-5 and TRBJ1-1, with TRBD1 matching 8 bases. The CDR3 extends over 17 amino acids. Germline V gene lookup returns CDR1 LGHNT and CDR2 FRNRAP. With V trimmed by 1 base and J by 1 base, 8 bases remained unmatched. The CDR3 here is CASGLGTGFYQNTEAFF. In nucleotides, the CDR3 is TGTGCTAGTGGTTTGGGGACAGGGTTCTATCAGAACACTGAAGCTTTCTTT.

The chain recombines TRBV6-5 with TRBJ1-1; TRBD1 matches at 7 bases. CDR3 length equals 12 residues. With V trimmed by 10 bases and J by 7 bases, 9 bases remained unmatched. The V gene's germline CDR1 is MNHEY and CDR2 SVGAGI. The CDR3 loop reads CATRTGEDEAFF. In DNA, the CDR3 is TGTGCCACTCGAACAGGGGAAGATGAAGCTTTCTTT.

CDR3: CASSDNIRSPLHF. The CDR3 DNA is TGTGCCAGCAGCGACAACATAAGATCACCCCTCCACTTT. V and J are TRBV7-2 and TRBJ1-6; D is undetermined. The germline gives CDR1 SGHTA, CDR2 FQGNSA. V was trimmed by 5 bases and J by 10 bases, leaving 12 bases between them. The CDR3 loop spans 13 amino acids.

The V call is TRBV5-1, the J call TRBJ2-3; 7 bases match TRBD2. This CDR3 spans 18 amino acids. Per the germline V gene, CDR1 is SGHRS and CDR2 is YFSETQ. Unmatched junction bases numbered 10, after V lost 0 bases and J lost 0 bases. The CDR3 nucleotides are TGCGCCAGCAGCTTGGGTCTCCGCCTAGCGGAAAGCACAGATACGCAGTATTTT. Translated: CASSLGLRLAESTDTQYF.

This chain joins TRBV12-3 or TRBV12-4 and TRBJ2-7; D uncertain. Between the trimmed V and J ends, which lost 3 bases and 6 bases, there was a span of 6 bases. The CDR3 is 11 residues long. CDR3 sequence reads: CASSLRREQYF. The CDR3 DNA reads TGTGCCAGCAGTTTGAGGCGCGAGCAGTACTTC.

DNA of the CDR3: TGCGCCAGCAGCTCGCAGGGGTACCAAGAGACCCAGTACTTC. Protein sequence: CASSSQGYQETQYF. The V gene is TRBV5-1, the J gene TRBJ2-5, with D possibly being TRBD1 (6 bases). CDR1 and CDR2 from the germline V gene are SGHRS and YFSETQ. The CDR3 has 14 amino acids. V shed 3 bases and J shed 0 bases, with 9 bases lying between them.

The genes are TRBV2 and TRBJ2-3, with TRBD2 identical over 14 bases. Trimming cost V 6 bases and J 5 bases; bases outside gene matches: 4. This CDR3 is 15 amino acids long. The germline V gene encodes CDR1 SNHLY and CDR2 FYNNEI. The CDR3 nucleotides are TGTGCCAGCAGGGGGACTAGCGGGAGTAGAGATACGCAGTATTTT. Its protein product is CASRGTSGSRDTQYF.

The chain is built from TRBV19 and TRBJ2-1, with 8 bases fitting TRBD2. The length of the CDR3 is 20 residues. After removal of 4 bases from V and 3 bases from J, the junction contained 20 bases not matched to a gene. Germline CDR1 LNHDA, CDR2 SQIVND (reference sequence). Written as DNA, the CDR3 is TGTGCCAGTAGTACCCAAACGGGAGCGGGAGTTGCTGGAAACTACAATGAGCAGTTCTTC. Its protein is CASSTQTGAGVAGNYNEQFF.

V is TRBV18 and J is TRBJ1-2; D may be TRBD1 (6 bases). Trimming took off 1 base at V and 2 bases at J, with 14 bases between the two ends. This CDR3 has 16 amino acids. CDR1 is KGHSH, CDR2 LQKENI, per germline. The CDR3 region is CASSPRQVASNYGYTF. In DNA form, the CDR3 reads TGTGCCAGCTCACCACGACAGGTGGCGAGCAACTATGGCTACACCTTC.

The J gene is TRBJ1-5, the V gene TRBV28, with a tentative D call TRBD1 (5 bases). Trimming took 3 bases from V and 9 from J, leaving 18 bases between them. This CDR3 comprises 15 residues. CDR1 MDHEN and CDR2 SYDVKM come from the germline V gene. The CDR3 DNA reads TGTGCCAGCAGTTTCGGCTTGACAGCCTTATGGCCCCAGCATTTT. This gives the protein CASSFGLTALWPQHF.

The chain has TRBV12-5 and TRBJ2-1; 7 bases map to TRBD2. Germline-derived CDR1 and CDR2 are LGHNT and FRNRAP. Unmatched junction bases numbered 13, after V lost 7 bases and J lost 4 bases. There are 16 residues in the CDR3. The DNA for the CDR3 is TGTGCTAGTGAATCCGAGGCGGGAGTGATATACAATGAGCAGTTCTTC. Translated, it gives CASESEAGVIYNEQFF.

The V and J genes are TRBV6-1 and TRBJ1-6; D perhaps matches TRBD1 (6 bases). Trimming took 1 base from V and 6 from J, leaving 10 bases between them. The CDR3 consists of 15 residues. In germline, CDR1 is MNHNS, CDR2 SASEGT. The CDR3 sequence: CASSEGTVPNSPLHF. CDR3 bases: TGTGCCAGCAGTGAAGGGACAGTCCCTAATTCACCCCTCCACTTT.

This clone was detected ten times or more. The genes are TRBV30 and TRBJ1-2; weak D call: TRBD1 (6 bases). This CDR3 spans 14 amino acids. Deletions cut 1 base from V and 5 bases from J, with 14 bases between. CDR1 and CDR2 from the germline V gene are GTSNPN and SVGIG (reference sequence). CDR3 nucleotide sequence: TGTGCCTGGAGTGCCCCCGGGACACCTTATGGCTACACCTTC. Protein sequence: CAWSAPGTPYGYTF.

DNA for the CDR3: TGTGCCAGCAGTTTAGGCCAGTTTGAGCAGTTCTTC. Protein sequence: CASSLGQFEQFF. The V and J genes are TRBV12-3 or TRBV12-4 and TRBJ2-1, with D uncertain. The length of the CDR3 is 12 residues. The V and J ends lost 1 base and 9 bases respectively, with 7 bases between them.